This T cell receptor (beta chain) appears in the sequencing data of a study of blood T cell repertoires in COVID-19. Study as a whole: From T cells, B-cell-depleted T cells, or PBMCs came the material, which was cDNA or gDNA.

The ends lost 6 bases at V and 3 bases at J; junction bases unmatched: 0. Looked up from germline, CDR1 is MNHEY and CDR2 is SVGAGI. The CDR3 totals 14 residues. Original handling: Estimation of nucleated cell counts relied on the amplification of reference gene primers. Libraries were prepared by immunoSEQ multiplex PCR; TCRdb keeps only in-frame clonotypes and omits some of them. D and trimming were read from the DNA, whereas the V and J calls and clone size are those reported in that table. In the table there are approximately 250,000 clones, approximately 85% of which are singletons. Concerning this clone itself: Other nucleotide sequences from this sample produce the same CDR3.

Material: peripheral blood. The J gene is TRBJ1-5, the V gene TRBV6-5; 12 bases are shared with TRBD1. This clonotype was obtained from a man in his forties with acute or convalescent COVID-19. CDR3 residues: CASRGQGANQPQHF. CDR3 coding DNA: TGTGCCAGCAGGGGACAGGGGGCCAATCAGCCCCAGCATTTT.